A selection of T cell receptor beta chains follows, all from one sample in a study of shared clonotypes between healthy human individuals. Data came from immunoSEQ multiplex PCR; TCRdb stores just in-frame clones and leaves some out. Of some 2 million clones detected, about 95% appear once; the ten largest clones hold less than 1.5%. The sequencing sample was made of naive CD8+ T cells sorted from blood. These receptor sequences come from a man aged 18 to 29 in good health. The CDR3 runs from the conserved cysteine through the conserved F or W. The order of the fields is J gene, V gene, D gene, clone size, CDR3 DNA, CDR3 protein. The D gene is left open where the match is weak. Not every row has a clone size; where given, it reads once, few, many or a size class.

>TRBJ1-1|TRBV9|.|.
TGTGCCAGCAGCCCGAGGGATTACATGGACCGGGAAGCTTTCTTT
CASSPRDYMDREAFF
>TRBJ2-3|TRBV6-5|TRBD2|.
TGTGCCAGCAGTCCTGGACTAGCCCCAGATACGCAGTATTTT
CASSPGLAPDTQYF
>TRBJ2-1|TRBV7-3|.|.
TGTGCCAGCAGCTTTGGGGGCAGCAATGAGCAGTTCTTC
CASSFGGSNEQFF
>TRBJ1-6|TRBV2|TRBD1|.
TGTGCCAGCAGTTGGGGGACAGGGGGCCCTTCACCCCTCCACTTT
CASSWGTGGPSPLHF
>TRBJ2-1|TRBV4-1|TRBD2|.
TGCGCCAGCAGCCAAGATACCGGGACTAGCGGTTTCAATGAGCAGTTCTTC
CASSQDTGTSGFNEQFF
>TRBJ2-7|TRBV4-2|TRBD2|.
TGTGCCAGCAGCCAAGATCAACTGGGCCTAGCGGGGAGTCAATTCTCCTACGAGCAGTACTTC
CASSQDQLGLAGSQFSYEQYF
>TRBJ2-5|TRBV5-6|.|.
TGTGCCAGCAACGGCGGGCAAGAGACCCAGTACTTC
CASNGGQETQYF
>TRBJ1-1|TRBV5-1|.|once
TGCGCCAGCAGCCCGGTGGCGAACACTGAAGCTTTCTTT
CASSPVANTEAFF
>TRBJ2-7|TRBV6-5|.|.
TGTGCCAGCTCGCAGGGGTACAGGTACGAGCAGTACTTC
CASSQGYRYEQYF
>TRBJ2-7|TRBV5-8|TRBD1|.
TGTGCCAGCAGCCCAAAACCCGGGACAGGGGACTACGAGCAGTACTTC
CASSPKPGTGDYEQYF
>TRBJ1-1|TRBV7-6|TRBD1|.
TGTGCCAGCTCCGACTTAACAGGGGGCACTGAAGCTTTCTTT
CASSDLTGGTEAFF
>TRBJ2-1|TRBV30|TRBD2|many
TGTGCCTGGAGTGTACCCCACGGACTAGCGGGAAGGGTCGACAATGAGCAGTTCTTC
CAWSVPHGLAGRVDNEQFF
>TRBJ2-3|TRBV10-2|TRBD2|.
TGCGCCAGCAGTCCTAGCGGGGGGACAGATACGCAGTATTTT
CASSPSGGTDTQYF
>TRBJ2-5|TRBV28|.|.
TGTGCCAGCAGCGACGTCCAGGGGGAGACCCAGTACTTC
CASSDVQGETQYF
>TRBJ2-1|TRBV11-2|.|.
TGTGCCAGCAGCTTAGTAAAGGCGGGGACTTACAATGAGCAGTTCTTC
CASSLVKAGTYNEQFF
>TRBJ2-5|TRBV29-1|.|.
TGCAGCGTTGAGGGACCCAACGAGGAGACCCAGTACTTC
CSVEGPNEETQYF
>TRBJ1-5|TRBV11-2|.|.
TGTGCCAGCAGCTTAGGCACAGGGTGGCAGCCCCAGCATTTT
CASSLGTGWQPQHF
>TRBJ1-2|TRBV11-3|.|once
TGTGCCAGCAGCTTAAAGGGGGGATATGGCTACACCTTC
CASSLKGGYGYTF
>TRBJ1-6|TRBV5-6|.|once
TGTGCCAGCAGCTCTGGACCGGCCGCACCCCTCCACTTT
CASSSGPAAPLHF
>TRBJ1-3|TRBV2|.|.
TGTGCCAGCAGTGACAGGCTTAGAAACACCATATATTTT
CASSDRLRNTIYF
>TRBJ1-2|TRBV6-5|.|.
TGTGCCAGCAGTTACTTGCGGGATTCAGACTATGGCTACACCTTC
CASSYLRDSDYGYTF
>TRBJ2-7|TRBV6-5|TRBD2|.
TGTGCCAGCAGTTATACTAGCGGGGTCCACGAGCAGTACTTC
CASSYTSGVHEQYF
>TRBJ2-3|TRBV11-3|.|.
TGTGCCAGCAGCCCGGGGGCAGATACGCAGTATTTT
CASSPGADTQYF
>TRBJ2-7|TRBV28|TRBD1|.
TGTGCCAGCAGCATTAGGACCGGGACAGGGAGCTACGAGCAGTACTTC
CASSIRTGTGSYEQYF
>TRBJ1-1|TRBV2|TRBD1|.
TGTGCCAGCAACTTGGACAGGGGTGGGACTGAAGCTTTCTTT
CASNLDRGGTEAFF
>TRBJ2-7|TRBV4-3|.|.
TGCGCCAGCAGCTACACAGGGGGGGGCTACGAGCAGTACTTC
CASSYTGGGYEQYF
>TRBJ2-7|TRBV15|.|few
TGTGCCACCAGCAGGGACCTTGGCGGGGAGCAGTACTTC
CATSRDLGGEQYF
>TRBJ2-5|TRBV18|TRBD1|once
TGTGCCAGCTCCGACGGGACAGGGGGTGGAGAGACCCAGTACTTC
CASSDGTGGGETQYF
>TRBJ1-3|TRBV13|.|.
TGTGCCAGCAGCTCGGACGGTATCTCTGGAAACACCATATATTTT
CASSSDGISGNTIYF
>TRBJ2-7|TRBV13|.|.
TGTGCCAGCAGCGCGGGGACGGCCGAGCAGTACTTC
CASSAGTAEQYF
>TRBJ1-5|TRBV19|.|.
TGTGCCAGTAGTTCCCCCTGGGGCACCAATCAGCCCCAGCATTTT
CASSSPWGTNQPQHF
>TRBJ2-7|TRBV14|.|.
TGTGCCAGCAGCCAAGAGGGTAGATTCTACGAGCAGTACTTC
CASSQEGRFYEQYF
>TRBJ2-7|TRBV29-1|.|.
TGCAGCGTTCGGACTGAGCCTATGGACGAGCAGTACTTC
CSVRTEPMDEQYF
>TRBJ2-7|TRBV5-6|.|once
TGTGCCAGCAGCTTGGGGGTCTCTGTCGGGAGCTCCTACGAGCAGTACTTC
CASSLGVSVGSSYEQYF
>TRBJ2-1|TRBV2|.|.
TGTGCCAGCAGTGAATTCACCATCTCCTACAATGAGCAGTTCTTC
CASSEFTISYNEQFF
>TRBJ2-1|TRBV2|.|.
TGTGCCAGCAGTGAGGAGGTCAGGGACTACAATGAGCAGTTCTTC
CASSEEVRDYNEQFF
>TRBJ2-1|TRBV11-2|.|once
TGTGCCAGCAGCTTCCGCGGGGGATCGACAGGGTTGGGCAATGAGCAGTTCTTC
CASSFRGGSTGLGNEQFF
>TRBJ1-6|TRBV27|TRBD1|.
TGTGCCAGCAGCCCGACAGGGAGCCATTCACCCCTCCACTTT
CASSPTGSHSPLHF
>TRBJ2-7|TRBV2|TRBD1|.
TGTGCCAGTTCCGGGACAGCATTGGCCTACGAGCAGTACTTC
CASSGTALAYEQYF
>TRBJ2-2|TRBV19|.|.
TGTGCCAGTAGGCAGGGCACCGGGGAGCTGTTTTTT
CASRQGTGELFF
>TRBJ2-7|TRBV11-2|TRBD2|.
TGTGCCAGCAGCCTGGGGGGTGGTAGCGGGAGTACCGAGCAGTACTTC
CASSLGGGSGSTEQYF
>TRBJ2-5|TRBV6-5|.|few
TGTGCCAGCAGTCCAGATGAAGAGACCCAGTACTTC
CASSPDEETQYF
>TRBJ1-5|TRBV27|.|.
TGTGCCAGCAGCCCTAGCGGGGCCGGGCAGCCCCAGCATTTT
CASSPSGAGQPQHF
>TRBJ2-3|TRBV27|TRBD2|.
TGTGCCAGCAGTTTACTAGCCAGCGGGGGGGCCGTAGATACGCAGTATTTT
CASSLLASGGAVDTQYF
>TRBJ2-5|TRBV4-3|.|.
TGCGCCAGCAGCCAAGGGTTCCCTACCTACCAAGAGACCCAGTACTTC
CASSQGFPTYQETQYF
>TRBJ2-7|TRBV27|TRBD2|.
TGTGCCAGCAGTTTATCGGGCGGGGGACTCCCGGTGGAGCAGTACTTC
CASSLSGGGLPVEQYF
>TRBJ2-7|TRBV4-1|.|.
TGCGCCAGCAGCCACAGGGAAACCGGCTACGAGCAGTACTTC
CASSHRETGYEQYF
>TRBJ1-6|TRBV18|.|.
TGTGCCAGCTCAAAGATCGACCCCTTGGTGCAGAACTCACCCCTCCACTTT
CASSKIDPLVQNSPLHF